The 24 T cell receptor beta chains given below trace back to one sample, sequenced in a study of cytomegalovirus exposure and HLA in healthy donors. Primers for the PCR totalled 60 Vbeta and 13 Jbeta. Using immunoSEQ multiplex PCR, the repertoire was profiled, and TCRdb retains in-frame clones only, with some absent. The sample gives 90,000 to 120,000 clones, approximately 76% of which show up once; about 2% is in the top ten. Sequencing was carried out using PBMCs. Receptors were obtained from a man aged 18-30 years in good health and CMV-seronegative.

The rearrangement uses TRBV28 and TRBJ1-5, with D possibly TRBD1 on 5 matching bases. V was trimmed by 5 bases and J by 5 bases, leaving 13 bases between them. The CDR3 is made up of 14 amino acids. Germline loops: CDR1 MDHEN, CDR2 SYDVKM. The CDR3 nucleotides are TGTGCCAGCAGTCCCCAAGGGGTTGATCAGCCCCAGCATTTT. Translating gives CASSPQGVDQPQHF.

The gene calls are TRBV7-9 and TRBJ2-7, with 7 bases that match TRBD1. Germline V lookup: CDR1 SEHNR, CDR2 FQNEAQ (reference sequence). The CDR3 contains 14 residues. Trimming took 5 bases from V and 0 from J; bases not matched to a gene: 4. CDR3 sequence reads: CASSPRDSSYEQYF. CDR3 nucleotide sequence: TGTGCCAGCAGCCCTCGGGACAGCTCCTACGAGCAGTACTTC. The variable domain in full, with the rest retrieved from reference TRBV7-9 and TRBJ2-7, is DTGVSQNPRHKITKRGQNVTFRCDPISEHNRLYWYRQTLGQGPEFLTYFQNEAQLEKSRLLSDRFSAERPKGSFSTLEIQRTEQGDSAMYLCASSPRDSSYEQYFGPGTRLTVT.

Remarks on this clone: Compared with germline, one end of the junction differs, possibly owing to a read error. The chain is built from TRBV25-1 and TRBJ1-2; weak D call: TRBD1 (6 bases). This CDR3 contains 16 residues. Per germline, CDR1 MGHDK and CDR2 SYGVNS. In DNA, the CDR3 is TGTGCCAGCAGGGGTTTTTCTGACAGGCGAAACTATGGCTACCCCTTC. It is translated as CASRGFSDRRNYGYPF.

The rearrangement joins TRBV11-1 to TRBJ2-1; maybe TRBD1 (6 bases). The germline gives CDR1 SGHAT, CDR2 FQDESV (reference sequence). Trimming cost V 1 base and J 10 bases, with 20 bases left between them. The CDR3 runs 16 residues. CDR3: CASSLGGPLGPSEQFF. The DNA for the CDR3 is TGTGCCAGCAGCTTAGGGGGGCCATTAGGCCCAAGCGAGCAGTTCTTC.

This clone was counted between two and nine times. Here the CDR3 DNA reads TGTGCCAGCAGCCCCGGACAGGGGGCTGTTGCCGGGGAGCTGTTTTTT. The encoded protein is CASSPGQGAVAGELFF. The chain employs TRBV7-6 and TRBJ2-2, with 11 bases that match TRBD1. V lost 5 bases, J lost 6 bases, and 8 bases stayed unmatched. The germline CDR1 and CDR2 sequences are SGHVS and FNYEAQ. This CDR3 has 16 residues.

The rearrangement joins TRBV7-9 to TRBJ2-7; the D gene is possibly TRBD1 (6 bases). The CDR3 spans 15 residues. The V gene lost 10 bases and the J gene lost 0 bases, with 19 bases spanning the gap. CDR1 SEHNR and CDR2 FQNEAQ come from the germline V gene (reference sequence). The DNA of the CDR3 is TGTGCCACCGCACCCCGACAGGATCTCTCCTACGAGCAGTACTTC. This gives the protein CATAPRQDLSYEQYF.

Concerning this clone itself: A read error may account for a junction end that differs from germline. The chain carries TRBV27 and TRBJ1-2; D might be TRBD1 (6 bases). This CDR3 comprises 11 residues. Per germline, CDR1 MNHEY and CDR2 SMNVEV (reference sequence). The CDR3, as DNA: TGTGCCAGCGGGCAGGGGAATGGCTACCCCTTC. It yields the protein CASGQGNGYPF.

The table lists this clone with a few counts. This chain joins TRBV4-3 and TRBJ2-7; TRBD1 matches 8 bases. The CDR3 runs to 15 residues. The germline gives CDR1 LGHNA, CDR2 YSLEER. Unmatched junction bases numbered 5, after V lost 4 bases and J lost 0 bases. CDR3 nucleotide sequence: TGCGCCAGCAGCCCCTCCGGGACAGGCTCCTACGAGCAGTACTTC. Protein: CASSPSGTGSYEQYF.

A few counts support this clone. The CDR3 coding sequence is TGTGCCAGCAGTTGGGGTCTGAAGGGGCGAGAGACCCAGTACTTC. This sequence encodes CASSWGLKGRETQYF. The rearrangement uses TRBV27 and TRBJ2-5; D possibly corresponds to TRBD1 (5 bases). The CDR3 has 15 residues. Trimming left V 4 bases short and J 4 bases short, with 16 bases between. From germline, CDR1 is MNHEY and CDR2 SMNVEV (reference sequence).

The chain uses TRBV7-9 and TRBJ1-6; weak D call: TRBD1 (5 bases). CDR1 and CDR2 (germline): SEHNR, FQNEAQ (reference sequence). Trimming stripped 5 bases from V and 6 bases from J, with 11 bases between. CDR3 length equals 14 residues. CDR3 in DNA: TGTGCCAGCAGCGCAACAGGTCCTAATTCACCCCTCCACTTT. It specifies CASSATGPNSPLHF.

This chain links TRBV14 with TRBJ1-3; D is undetermined. The CDR3 has 16 amino acids. Trimming removed 3 bases at V and 0 bases at J, with 12 bases between. The germline gives CDR1 SGHDN, CDR2 FVKESK. The CDR3 loop reads CASSHRGGYSGNTIYF. CDR3 bases: TGTGCCAGCAGCCACCGGGGAGGGTACTCTGGAAACACCATATATTTT.

The chain links TRBV9 to TRBJ2-5, with D possibly TRBD2 on 7 matching bases. The ends were cut back, 0 bases at V and 4 bases at J, with 13 bases in the middle. The CDR3 covers 15 residues. The germline V gene encodes CDR1 SGDLS and CDR2 YYNGEE. CDR3 DNA sequence: TGTGCCAGCAGCGTAGCTGGGGGGGCCGTAGAGACCCAGTACTTC. Translated, it gives CASSVAGGAVETQYF.

This clone qualifies as medium-sized. The CDR3 sequence is CASSLLEAAYEQYF. CDR3 DNA: TGTGCCAGCAGCCTACTCGAGGCCGCCTACGAGCAGTACTTC. This chain joins TRBV7-2 and TRBJ2-7; D gene uncertain. The V gene lost 5 bases and the J gene lost 2 bases, with 13 bases spanning the gap. The CDR3 is made up of 14 amino acids. Germline assignment: CDR1 SGHTA and CDR2 FQGNSA.

V usage is TRBV10-1 and J usage is TRBJ1-2; D remains ambiguous. The CDR3 totals 14 residues. V lost 6 bases, J lost 8 bases, and 19 bases lay in between. CDR1 and CDR2 (germline): WNHNN, SYGVQD (reference sequence). CDR3: CASSDFNWKSGYTF. The DNA for the CDR3 is TGCGCCAGCAGCGACTTCAATTGGAAGTCAGGCTACACCTTC.

The chain joins TRBV5-1 to TRBJ2-1, with TRBD1 as a possible D gene (5 bases). CDR3 length equals 14 residues. V shed 4 bases and J shed 9 bases, with 17 bases lying between them. The germline CDR1 and CDR2 sequences are SGHRS and YFSETQ. The CDR3 spells CASSPGIRRPEQFF. The CDR3 nucleotides are TGCGCCAGCAGCCCAGGGATCAGGCGGCCTGAGCAGTTCTTC.

Worth noting for this clone: The same CDR3 arises from other DNA sequences in this sample as well. The V gene is TRBV5-4, the J gene TRBJ1-1, with TRBD1 matching 7 bases. This CDR3 contains 13 residues. CDR1 and CDR2 (germline): SGHNT, YYREEE (reference sequence). Germline trimming cut 7 bases from V and 1 base from J; bases unmatched to any gene: 4. In nucleotides, the CDR3 is TGTGCCAGCTCAAGGGGGCAGAACACTGAAGCTTTCTTT. Its translation is CASSRGQNTEAFF.

V gene TRBV10-3 combines with J gene TRBJ2-5; 14 positions match TRBD2. With V trimmed by 10 bases and J by 1 base, 2 bases remained unmatched. The CDR3 extends over 14 amino acids. CDR1 is ENHRY and CDR2 is SYGVKD in the germline V gene. The CDR3 nucleotides are TGTGCCACCGGACTAGCGGGGGGCCAAGAGACCCAGTACTTC. This encodes CATGLAGGQETQYF.

This chain uses TRBV27 with TRBJ2-7, with TRBD1 matching 9 bases. The CDR3 is 17 residues long. After removal of 3 bases from V and 4 bases from J, the junction contained 13 bases not matched to a gene. Looked up from germline, CDR1 is MNHEY and CDR2 is SMNVEV (reference sequence). The CDR3 sequence is CASSFAGVQGASYEQYF. The DNA for the CDR3 is TGTGCCAGCAGTTTCGCGGGCGTACAGGGGGCCAGTTACGAGCAGTACTTC.

The rearrangement links TRBV6-5 to TRBJ2-2; possible D gene TRBD1, 6 bases. The CDR3 is made up of 15 amino acids. Trimming stripped 6 bases from V and 4 bases from J, with 15 bases between. Germline V CDR1 and CDR2: MNHEY, SVGAGI. The CDR3 DNA reads TGTGCCAGCAGACACCGGACAGCCACCACCGGGGAGCTGTTTTTT. This encodes CASRHRTATTGELFF.

The rearrangement links TRBV7-2 to TRBJ1-5, with D possibly TRBD1 on 6 matching bases. Germline CDR1 reads SGHTA; CDR2 reads FQGNSA. This CDR3 region has 18 residues. The V gene lost 5 bases and the J gene lost 6 bases, with 26 bases spanning the gap. The CDR3 here is CASSPSSFRGARGQPQHF. For the CDR3, the DNA is TGTGCCAGCAGCCCCTCCTCCTTTCGGGGGGCGCGAGGTCAGCCCCAGCATTTT. The variable domain in full, completed from reference TRBV7-2 and TRBJ1-5, reads GAGVSQSPSNKVTEKGKDVELRCDPISGHTALYWYRQSLGQGLEFLIYFQGNSAPDKSGLPSDRFSAERTGGSVSTLTIQRTQQEDSAVYLCASSPSSFRGARGQPQHFGDGTRLSIL.

This chain connects TRBV7-9 to TRBJ1-1, with D possibly being TRBD1 (6 bases). Germline loops: CDR1 SEHNR, CDR2 FQNEAQ (reference sequence). The CDR3 is 16 amino acids. V lost 1 base, J lost 7 bases, and 19 bases lay in between. The CDR3 sequence: CASSLGGVQGRGEAFF. The CDR3 coding sequence is TGTGCCAGCAGCTTAGGAGGAGTACAGGGCCGAGGTGAAGCTTTCTTT. The whole variable domain, remainder taken from reference TRBV7-9 and TRBJ1-1, is DTGVSQNPRHKITKRGQNVTFRCDPISEHNRLYWYRQTLGQGPEFLTYFQNEAQLEKSRLLSDRFSAERPKGSFSTLEIQRTEQGDSAMYLCASSLGGVQGRGEAFFGQGTRLTVV.

The V gene is TRBV2, the J gene TRBJ2-7; TRBD1 is a possible D gene (5 bases). Germline V CDR1 and CDR2: SNHLY, FYNNEI. V lost 1 base and J 0 bases, leaving 13 bases between the germline ends. CDR3 length equals 16 residues. The CDR3 sequence is CASSEVGTGTSYEQYF. The CDR3 DNA reads as TGTGCCAGCAGTGAAGTGGGAACAGGCACCTCCTACGAGCAGTACTTC.

The chain couples TRBV6-6 to TRBJ2-2; D remains ambiguous. Germline V CDR1 and CDR2: MNHNY, SVGAGI (reference sequence). The V gene lost 5 bases and the J gene lost 6 bases, with 10 bases spanning the gap. This CDR3 has 13 amino acids. As DNA, the CDR3 is TGTGCCAGCAGTCCCCTTGAGGCCGGGGAGCTGTTTTTT. It encodes CASSPLEAGELFF.

The genes are TRBV7-9 and TRBJ2-7, with 8 nucleotides matching TRBD1. In germline, CDR1 is SEHNR, CDR2 FQNEAQ (reference sequence). J gave up 2 bases and V 5 bases, and 5 bases lay outside the gene matches. This CDR3 is 14 amino acids long. In DNA, the CDR3 is TGTGCCAGCAGCCCAGGACAGGGCACCTACGAGCAGTACTTC. Translating gives CASSPGQGTYEQYF.